Each of the 11 T cell receptor beta chains below was sequenced from the same sample in a study of T cell changes during pregnancy in multiple sclerosis. The method was immunoSEQ multiplex PCR; TCRdb's version includes in-frame clones alone and lacks a portion of them. This sample carries tens of thousands of clones, 80% to 95% of them seen once, and the ten largest clones take around 0.74%. The sequenced sample was CD4+ T cells from peripheral blood mononuclear cells, obtained in the third trimester of pregnancy. These TCRs come from a female donor with multiple sclerosis, enrolled in a pregnancy study.

This chain joins TRBV7-9 and TRBJ1-2, with a tentative D call TRBD1 (6 bases). From germline, CDR1 is SEHNR and CDR2 FQNEAQ (reference sequence). V was clipped by 2 bases and J by 8 bases, with 9 bases between them. This CDR3 has 12 amino acids. This CDR3 reads CASSLYREGYTF. The CDR3 nucleotides read TGTGCCAGCAGCTTATACAGGGAAGGCTACACCTTC.

This chain uses TRBV10-3 with TRBJ1-2, with TRBD1 matching 10 bases. V was pared by 4 bases and J by 0 bases, with 2 bases of the junction left unmatched. The CDR3 is 15 amino acids. Germline V gene lookup returns CDR1 ENHRY and CDR2 SYGVKD. The CDR3 DNA reads TGTGCCATCAGTGGAGGACAGGGGGCTAACTATGGCTACACCTTC. Amino acid sequence: CAISGGQGANYGYTF.

The chain joins TRBV18 to TRBJ2-7; no clear D gene. V was trimmed by 3 bases and J by 2 bases, leaving 8 bases between them. CDR1 and CDR2 from the germline V gene are KGHSH and LQKENI. The CDR3 runs to 13 residues. CDR3 bases: TGTGCCAGCTCACCGGTCGGAGCCTACGAGCAGTACTTC. Protein sequence: CASSPVGAYEQYF.

The CDR3 bases are TGCGCCAGCAGCCCTAACCCGGGACTAGCGGGGGCGCGCAATGAGCAGTTCTTC. Translation gives CASSPNPGLAGARNEQFF. This rearrangement joins TRBV4-3 to TRBJ2-1; 14 bases match TRBD2. Germline V CDR1 and CDR2: LGHNA, YSLEER. This CDR3 is built from 18 residues. V lost 4 bases, J lost 6 bases, and 11 bases stayed unmatched.

This clone has only one observation. CDR3 in DNA: TGTGCCAGCAGCGAGGGGACTACAGATACGCAGTATTTT. Its protein product is CASSEGTTDTQYF. V is TRBV11-3 and J is TRBJ2-3; weak D call: TRBD2 (6 bases). The V gene lost 5 bases and the J gene lost 3 bases, with 9 bases spanning the gap. Germline loops: CDR1 SGHNT, CDR2 YENEEA. The CDR3 is 13 residues long.

The rearrangement uses TRBV6-5 and TRBJ1-1; tentative D call: TRBD1 (5 bases). Germline V CDR1 and CDR2: MNHEY, SVGAGI. The germline V and J ends were trimmed by 2 bases and 5 bases, with 9 bases remaining between them. CDR3 length: 13 amino acids. For the CDR3, the DNA is TGTGCCAGCAGTTACCAGGGATGGACTGAAGCTTTCTTT. It yields the protein CASSYQGWTEAFF.

The V call is TRBV9, the J call TRBJ2-6; D might be TRBD2 (6 bases). The CDR3 runs to 15 residues. The germline gives CDR1 SGDLS, CDR2 YYNGEE. Trimming stripped 3 bases from V and 2 bases from J, with 9 bases between. In DNA, the CDR3 is TGTGCCAGCAGCGCGGAGGGGACTGGGGCCAACGTCCTGACTTTC. This encodes CASSAEGTGANVLTF.

The V gene is TRBV9, the J gene TRBJ1-2; D not resolved. CDR1 is SGDLS, CDR2 YYNGEE, per germline. CDR3 size: 12 residues. The germline V and J ends were trimmed by 4 bases and 8 bases, with 12 bases remaining between them. CDR3 region: CASSSQVRGYTF. In DNA, the CDR3 is TGTGCCAGCAGCTCTCAGGTACGGGGCTACACCTTC.

The chain is built from TRBV19 and TRBJ1-5, with D possibly TRBD1 on 6 matching bases. The CDR3 extends over 15 amino acids. V lost 3 bases to trimming and J lost 7 bases, with 16 bases between them. Germline lookup yields CDR1 LNHDA and CDR2 SQIVND (reference sequence). The CDR3 coding sequence is TGTGCCAGTAGTATGTCGGCAGGGGCCCCGCAGCCCCAGCATTTT. It is translated as CASSMSAGAPQPQHF.

V and J are TRBV9 and TRBJ1-2; 7 positions agree with TRBD1. V was clipped by 7 bases and J by 2 bases; unmatched bases: 17. From germline, CDR1 is SGDLS and CDR2 YYNGEE. This CDR3 contains 17 residues. Here the CDR3 reads CASSTVGVGQKNYGYTF. For the CDR3, the DNA is TGTGCCAGCTCAACGGTGGGGGTGGGACAGAAAAACTATGGCTACACCTTC. Full variable domain (outside the CDR3, taken from reference TRBV9 and TRBJ1-2): DSGVTQTPKHLITATGQRVTLRCSPRSGDLSVYWYQQSLDQGLQFLIQYYNGEERAKGNILERFSAQQFPDLHSELNLSSLELGDSALYFCASSTVGVGQKNYGYTFGSGTRLTVV.

CDR3 region: CASNRLAGGYNEQFF. The CDR3 DNA sequence: TGTGCCAGCAATAGACTAGCGGGTGGTTACAATGAGCAGTTCTTC. The J gene is TRBJ2-1, the V gene TRBV6-6; 10 bases agree with TRBD2. There are 15 residues in the CDR3. V was pared by 7 bases and J by 4 bases, with 7 bases of the junction left unmatched. The V gene's germline CDR1 is MNHNY and CDR2 SVGAGI (reference sequence).